The source of this TCR beta chain is a study of CD8 T cells in ankylosing spondylitis. This clonotype was seen at least ten times. Its antigen is as yet unknown. Overall study results and limits: Disease-linked clones were CD8+ and relatively rare in peripheral blood. A TCR beta motif made of eight highly homologous variants seemed typical of ankylosing spondylitis blood.

Quantitative 5'-RACE with molecular barcodes produced the TCR beta libraries. Via MiXCR, TCRdb re-called the 5' RACE reads, giving one row per CDR3 protein. The sample lists some 340,000 distinct CDR3 sequences, about 14% occurring once. Trimming shortened V by 4 bases and J by 4 bases, and 5 bases separated the two germline ends. The CDR3 has 12 residues. The chain uses TRBV12-3 or TRBV12-4 and TRBJ1-3, with D uncertain. The sample was blood, either unsorted or a sorted T cell fraction (not recorded which). The TCR was taken from a male donor with ankylosing spondylitis or in good health (not recorded which). CDR3 sequence reads: CASSYAGNTIYF. DNA for the CDR3: TGTGCCAGCAGTTACGCGGGAAACACCATATATTTT.